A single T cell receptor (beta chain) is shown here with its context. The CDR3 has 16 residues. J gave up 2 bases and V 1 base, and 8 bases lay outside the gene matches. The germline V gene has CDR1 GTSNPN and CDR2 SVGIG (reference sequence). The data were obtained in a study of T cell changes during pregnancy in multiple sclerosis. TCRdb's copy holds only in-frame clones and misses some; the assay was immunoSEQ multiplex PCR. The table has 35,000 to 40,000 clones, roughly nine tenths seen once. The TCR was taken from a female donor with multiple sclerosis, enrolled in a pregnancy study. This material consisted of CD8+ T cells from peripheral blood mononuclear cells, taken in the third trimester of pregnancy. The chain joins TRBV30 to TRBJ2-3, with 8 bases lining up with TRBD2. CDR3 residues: CAWSAPLAGLTDTQYF. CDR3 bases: TGTGCCTGGAGTGCTCCCTTAGCGGGACTCACAGATACGCAGTATTTT.